One sample yielded the 26 T cell receptor beta chains listed below, sequenced in a study of cytomegalovirus exposure and HLA in healthy donors. In the PCR, 60 Vbeta and 13 Jbeta primers were used. The assay was immunoSEQ multiplex PCR, and TCRdb's table has in-frame clones only and misses some. The sample gives fewer than 150,000 clones, around 83% of which show up once; approximately 6.7% is in the top ten. Sequencing was done on a sample of PBMCs. Receptors were obtained from a woman in her 30s in good health and CMV-seropositive.

The genes are TRBV2 and TRBJ1-2; no definite D call. With 5 bases removed from V and 3 bases from J, the gap between germline ends came to 7 bases. Looked up from germline, CDR1 is SNHLY and CDR2 is FYNNEI. The CDR3 consists of 12 residues. The CDR3 here is CASSPQYYGYTF. The CDR3 coding sequence is TGTGCCAGCAGTCCACAGTACTATGGCTACACCTTC.

This chain uses TRBV5-1 with TRBJ1-3; D remains ambiguous. Trimming shortened V by 4 bases and J by 4 bases, and 18 bases separated the two germline ends. Germline V gene data show CDR1 as SGHRS and CDR2 as YFSETQ. This CDR3 contains 16 residues. The CDR3 nucleotides read TGCGCCAGCAGCCCTAATGGAGTTGGGTCCGGAAACACCATATATTTT. It yields the protein CASSPNGVGSGNTIYF. Variable domain in full (rest from reference TRBV5-1 and TRBJ1-3): KAGVTQTPRYLIKTRGQQVTLSCSPISGHRSVSWYQQTPGQGLQFLFEYFSETQRNKGNFPGRFSGRQFSNSRSEMNVSTLELGDSALYLCASSPNGVGSGNTIYFGEGSWLTVV.

The V call is TRBV28, the J call TRBJ2-7; maybe TRBD1 (6 bases). Germline CDR1 MDHEN, CDR2 SYDVKM. The germline V and J ends were trimmed by 6 bases and 3 bases, with 12 bases remaining between them. This CDR3 spans 13 amino acids. This chain's CDR3 is CASSPRTVYEQYF. As DNA, the CDR3 is TGTGCCAGCAGCCCTCGGACAGTCTACGAGCAGTACTTC.

The chain couples TRBV6-1 to TRBJ1-2; a weak D match, TRBD1 (6 bases). The V gene's germline CDR1 is MNHNS and CDR2 SASEGT. The CDR3 consists of 14 residues. The ends were cut back, 3 bases at V and 4 bases at J, with 12 bases in the middle. The CDR3 reads CASSDATGFYGYTF. In DNA, the CDR3 is TGTGCCAGCAGTGACGCTACAGGGTTCTATGGCTACACCTTC.

The V and J genes are TRBV27 and TRBJ1-2; TRBD1 matches 9 bases. The CDR3 is 13 amino acids. The V gene's germline CDR1 is MNHEY and CDR2 SMNVEV (reference sequence). V gave up 8 bases and J gave up 6 bases; unmatched junction bases: 7. The CDR3 spells CASGFRDRDGYTF. For the CDR3, the DNA is TGTGCCAGCGGCTTCCGGGACAGGGATGGCTACACCTTC.

V is TRBV2 and J is TRBJ1-5, with D unclear. The CDR3 consists of 14 residues. The germline V and J ends were trimmed by 7 bases and 0 bases, with 10 bases remaining between them. From germline, CDR1 is SNHLY and CDR2 FYNNEI. The CDR3 nucleotides are TGTGCCAGCACCCAGATTTCTAGCAATCAGCCCCAGCATTTT. Its translation: CASTQISSNQPQHF. Filled out from reference TRBV2 and TRBJ1-5, the complete variable domain reads EPEVTQTPSHQVTQMGQEVILRCVPISNHLYFYWYRQILGQKVEFLVSFYNNEISEKSEIFDDQFSVERPDGSNFTLKIRSTKLEDSAMYFCASTQISSNQPQHFGDGTRLSIL.

The chain links TRBV5-1 to TRBJ2-1; weak D call: TRBD2 (5 bases). CDR3 length: 12 residues. CDR1 and CDR2 (germline): SGHRS, YFSETQ. Trimming stripped 4 bases from V and 8 bases from J, with 10 bases between. CDR3 in DNA: TGCGCCAGCAGCCAAAATAGCGATGAGCAGTTCTTC. Translated, it gives CASSQNSDEQFF. The variable domain in full, completed from reference TRBV5-1 and TRBJ2-1, reads KAGVTQTPRYLIKTRGQQVTLSCSPISGHRSVSWYQQTPGQGLQFLFEYFSETQRNKGNFPGRFSGRQFSNSRSEMNVSTLELGDSALYLCASSQNSDEQFFGPGTRLTVL.

The chain recombines TRBV5-1 with TRBJ2-1, with 9 positions matching TRBD2. Germline assignment: CDR1 SGHRS and CDR2 YFSETQ. CDR3 length: 17 amino acids. J was trimmed by 0 bases and V by 7 bases; bases with no gene match: 11. In DNA form, the CDR3 reads TGCGCCAGCCACCCCGGGACTAGCCGCAGCTCCTACAATGAGCAGTTCTTC. Translation gives CASHPGTSRSSYNEQFF.

The gene calls are TRBV5-1 and TRBJ2-7, with 11 bases matching TRBD2. The CDR3 totals 16 residues. V dropped 0 bases and J dropped 1; count of bases not matched to a gene: 3. Germline values: CDR1 SGHRS, CDR2 YFSETQ. CDR3 in DNA: TGCGCCAGCAGCTTGGGACTAGCGGGAAGATCCTACGAGCAGTACTTC. Translating gives CASSLGLAGRSYEQYF.

The chain is built from TRBV5-6 and TRBJ2-7; 11 nucleotides line up with TRBD1. The germline gives CDR1 SGHDT, CDR2 YYEEEE. J lost 6 bases, V lost 4 bases, and 3 bases had no gene match. The CDR3 runs to 13 residues. DNA for the CDR3: TGTGCCAGCAGCCCTGGGACAGGGGGCGAGCAGTACTTC. It yields the protein CASSPGTGGEQYF.

V and J are TRBV7-8 and TRBJ2-7; 9 positions agree with TRBD2. Germline-derived CDR1 and CDR2 are SGHVS and FQNEAQ. V shed 1 base, J shed 7 bases, and the junction held 2 bases outside the gene matches. This CDR3 has 13 amino acids. CDR3 residues: CASSLGTSGEQYF. In DNA, the CDR3 is TGTGCCAGCAGCTTAGGCACTAGCGGGGAGCAGTACTTC.

The chain uses TRBV19 and TRBJ2-1, with TRBD2 identical over 9 bases. CDR1 and CDR2 (germline): LNHDA, SQIVND (reference sequence). The CDR3 totals 15 residues. After removal of 5 bases from V and 1 base from J, the junction contained 3 bases not matched to a gene. The CDR3 spells CASSATSGSYNEQFF. For the CDR3, the DNA is TGTGCCAGTAGTGCGACTAGCGGTTCCTACAATGAGCAGTTCTTC.

The V gene is TRBV2, the J gene TRBJ2-3; TRBD2 might be the D (6 bases). Trimming stripped 7 bases from V and 4 bases from J, with 9 bases between. Per germline, CDR1 SNHLY and CDR2 FYNNEI. The CDR3 covers 12 residues. The CDR3 spells CASNLAADTQYF. The CDR3 DNA reads TGTGCCAGCAATTTAGCGGCAGATACGCAGTATTTT.

This chain connects TRBV5-8 to TRBJ1-5; D might be TRBD1 (6 bases). The CDR3 runs 17 residues. From germline, CDR1 is SGHTS and CDR2 YDEGEE. Trimming shortened V by 4 bases and J by 4 bases, and 21 bases separated the two germline ends. CDR3 sequence reads: CASSRFDGLGANQPQHF. CDR3 DNA sequence: TGTGCCAGCAGCCGGTTCGATGGGTTGGGGGCGAATCAGCCCCAGCATTTT.

V usage is TRBV7-2 and J usage is TRBJ2-5, with D possibly matching TRBD1 (6 bases). This CDR3 has 13 amino acids. Germline V lookup: CDR1 SGHTA, CDR2 FQGNSA. V dropped 5 bases and J dropped 4 bases, with 11 bases sitting between them. The chain's CDR3 is CASSRDRTETQYF. The CDR3 bases are TGTGCCAGCAGCAGAGACAGGACAGAGACCCAGTACTTC.

The genes are TRBV6-6 and TRBJ2-3; 8 bases agree with TRBD2. The V and J ends lost 2 bases and 3 bases, in that order; junction bases with no gene match: 1. Germline lookup yields CDR1 MNHNY and CDR2 SVGAGI (reference sequence). This CDR3 has 14 residues. The CDR3 sequence is CASSYGLATDTQYF. CDR3 sequence (DNA): TGTGCCAGCAGTTACGGACTAGCAACAGATACGCAGTATTTT.

V usage is TRBV5-6 and J usage is TRBJ2-6; 7 bases are a match to TRBD1. Looked up from germline, CDR1 is SGHDT and CDR2 is YYEEEE. The ends lost 4 bases at V and 1 base at J; junction bases unmatched: 5. This CDR3 spans 16 amino acids. CDR3 residues: CASSVGTASGANVLTF. The CDR3 DNA follows: TGTGCCAGCAGCGTTGGGACAGCATCTGGGGCCAACGTCCTGACTTTC.

The sample holds a few counts of this clone. V and J are TRBV27 and TRBJ2-5; 11 bases match TRBD2. V lost 5 bases to trimming and J lost 4 bases; unmatched junction nucleotides: 9. Germline CDR1 reads MNHEY; CDR2 reads SMNVEV (reference sequence). This CDR3 has 16 amino acids. CDR3 sequence reads: CASSPQDSGRGETQYF. Written as DNA, the CDR3 is TGTGCCAGCAGTCCCCAGGATAGCGGGAGGGGAGAGACCCAGTACTTC.

The chain links TRBV28 to TRBJ1-2; no clear D. CDR3 length equals 14 residues. Germline V gene data show CDR1 as MDHEN and CDR2 as SYDVKM. V was pared by 1 base and J by 11 bases, with 17 bases between. CDR3 in DNA: TGTGCCAGCAGTTTATTAGCCGGGTCTAGTAGTTACACCTTC. This sequence encodes CASSLLAGSSSYTF.

The J gene is TRBJ1-5, the V gene TRBV19, with TRBD1 identical over 7 bases. There are 16 residues in the CDR3. From germline, CDR1 is LNHDA and CDR2 SQIVND (reference sequence). With V trimmed by 10 bases and J by 0 bases, 12 bases remained unmatched. The DNA for the CDR3 is TGTGCCACTCCTTGCAGGGGGGTCCATAGCAATCAGCCCCAGCATTTT. This translates into CATPCRGVHSNQPQHF.

This chain joins TRBV28 and TRBJ1-5, with unresolved D. The CDR3 sequence is 16 residues long. Germline CDR1 reads MDHEN; CDR2 reads SYDVKM. Deletions cut 6 bases from V and 0 bases from J, with 15 bases between. The CDR3 loop reads CASRSPRRYSNQPQHF. DNA for the CDR3: TGTGCCAGCAGGTCTCCTAGGCGTTATAGCAATCAGCCCCAGCATTTT.

The gene calls are TRBV19 and TRBJ2-2; D may be TRBD2 (5 bases). CDR1 is LNHDA and CDR2 is SQIVND in the germline V gene (reference sequence). The germline V and J ends were trimmed by 6 bases and 4 bases, with 9 bases remaining between them. This CDR3 region has 13 residues. The CDR3 loop is CASRHSGTGELFF. The CDR3 DNA sequence: TGTGCCAGTAGGCACAGCGGCACCGGGGAGCTGTTTTTT.

The gene calls are TRBV29-1 and TRBJ2-1, with 7 positions matching TRBD2. The V gene's germline CDR1 is SQVTM and CDR2 ANQGSEA. Trimming at V came to 5 bases and at J to 9 bases, leaving 7 bases not matched to a gene. The CDR3 runs to 12 residues. CDR3 bases: TGCAGCGTTCCCGGGGGGTTGGGTGAGCAGTTCTTC. This codes for CSVPGGLGEQFF.

This chain connects TRBV7-8 to TRBJ2-1; 8 nucleotides align to TRBD2. CDR1 is SGHVS, CDR2 FQNEAQ, per germline. The CDR3 is 15 amino acids. J lost 5 bases, V lost 2 bases, and 5 bases had no gene match. The DNA of the CDR3 is TGTGCCAGCAGCTTATCGGGGGGGTTTAACAATGAGCAGTTCTTC. Amino acids: CASSLSGGFNNEQFF.

The table lists this clone with a few counts. The chain links TRBV19 to TRBJ1-1; the match to TRBD1 covers 8 bases. The CDR3 extends over 14 amino acids. The germline V gene has CDR1 LNHDA and CDR2 SQIVND (reference sequence). J lost 1 base, V lost 7 bases, and 5 bases had no gene match. CDR3 region: CASNSGQANTEAFF. The CDR3 nucleotides read TGTGCCAGTAATTCGGGACAGGCGAACACTGAAGCTTTCTTT. The full variable domain, its missing parts supplied by reference TRBV19 and TRBJ1-1, is DGGITQSPKYLFRKEGQNVTLSCEQNLNHDAMYWYRQDPGQGLRLIYYSQIVNDFQKGDIAEGYSVSREKKESFPLTVTSAQKNPTAFYLCASNSGQANTEAFFGQGTRLTVV.

V gene TRBV7-9 combines with J gene TRBJ1-4, with 10 bases matching TRBD1. The CDR3 covers 14 residues. Germline V gene sequence: CDR1 SEHNR, CDR2 FQNEAQ (reference sequence). V lost 4 bases and J lost 7; bases outside the gene matches: 3. CDR3: CASSWDRGGEKLFF. The CDR3 DNA reads as TGTGCCAGCAGCTGGGACAGGGGAGGTGAAAAACTGTTTTTT.